This T cell receptor (beta chain) appears in the sequencing data of a study of blood T cell repertoires in COVID-19. Per the original methods: It was from reference gene primer amplification that nucleated cell counts were estimated. Some clones are missing from TCRdb's copy, which holds only in-frame ones; the method was immunoSEQ multiplex PCR. For V, J and clone size, that table is used; D and trimming come from the DNA. Altogether some 700,000 clones are present, about 87% being singletons, with the ten largest covering more than 0.25%. Germline trimming cut 1 base from V and 8 bases from J; bases unmatched to any gene: 3. The CDR3 extends over 13 amino acids.

The sample taken for sequencing was peripheral blood. The sequence was obtained from a woman between 18 and 29 years old with acute or convalescent COVID-19. The chain recombines TRBV12-3 or TRBV12-4 with TRBJ1-1, with TRBD1 matching over 8 bases. This CDR3 reads CASSLGGTGEAFF. The CDR3 coding sequence is TGTGCCAGCAGTTTAGGGGGGACAGGCGAAGCTTTCTTT.